The 14 T cell receptor beta chains below all came from one sample that was sequenced in a study of T cell repertoires in cytomegalovirus infection. TCRdb reprocessed the reads via MiXCR and lists one record per CDR3 protein. Among 650,000 to 900,000 distinct CDR3 sequences listed, 32% were seen once. These receptors lack a known antigen. Sample: cultured CD8+ T cells from PBMCs, taken from culture after CMV antigen stimulation. These receptors were obtained from a human donor in good health (CMV status not recorded). Some clones in this sample may be carry-over from other donors' samples.

This chain joins TRBV6-1 and TRBJ1-2; no clear D. Trimming left V 5 bases short and J 4 bases short, with 11 bases between. CDR1 and CDR2 from the germline V gene are MNHNS and SASEGT. The length of the CDR3 is 13 residues. The CDR3, as DNA: TGTGCCAGCAGTCCGACGCCTTTCTATGGCTACACCTTC. This gives the protein CASSPTPFYGYTF.

This clonotype turned up a few times. The chain is built from TRBV7-6 and TRBJ1-2, with D possibly matching TRBD1 (6 bases). Trimming stripped 5 bases from V and 7 bases from J, with 17 bases between. Per the germline V gene, CDR1 is SGHVS and CDR2 is FNYEAQ. The CDR3 totals 14 residues. In nucleotides, the CDR3 is TGTGCCAGCAGCCAACAAGGGGGGGACGGTGGCTACACCTTC. This translates into CASSQQGGDGGYTF.

Comments on this clonotype: With a much larger clone just one base away, this may be a read error. The chain is built from TRBV6-2 or TRBV6-3 and TRBJ1-1; D perhaps matches TRBD1 (5 bases). The CDR3 is 14 residues long. From germline, CDR1 is MNHEY and CDR2 SVGEGT. The CDR3: CAGSYAGPNTEAFF. The CDR3 nucleotides read TGTGCCGGCAGTTACGCGGGACCGAACACTGAAGCTTTCTTT.

The V call is TRBV29-1, the J call TRBJ2-3; no firm D call. The ends were cut back, 7 bases at V and 1 base at J, with 12 bases in the middle. CDR3 size: 13 residues. Germline V gene sequence: CDR1 SQVTM, CDR2 ANQGSEA. Here the CDR3 reads CSAPSLRTDTQYF. CDR3 bases: TGCAGCGCCCCTTCGTTACGCACAGATACGCAGTATTTT.

V and J are TRBV5-4 and TRBJ2-1; 7 bases align to TRBD2. The CDR3 spans 16 residues. Germline V gives CDR1 SGHNT, CDR2 YYREEE (reference sequence). Losses at the gene ends were 4 bases for V and 4 bases for J; bases not matched to a gene: 11. The CDR3 spells CASSPPGREGYNEQFF. CDR3 nucleotides: TGTGCCAGCAGCCCCCCGGGCAGGGAGGGATACAATGAGCAGTTCTTC.

The V gene is TRBV12-3 or TRBV12-4, the J gene TRBJ2-3; D is possibly TRBD2 (6 bases). Trimming stripped 6 bases from V and 2 bases from J, with 24 bases between. This CDR3 has 18 amino acids. DNA for the CDR3: TGTGCCAGCAGCCACCGGGGGTTAGCGGATCAAAACACAGATACGCAGTATTTT. Protein: CASSHRGLADQNTDTQYF.

The CDR3 reads CAISEIGGQQLFF. Here the CDR3 DNA reads TGTGCCATCAGTGAAATAGGAGGACAGCAGCTGTTTTTT. J is TRBJ1-4 and V is TRBV10-3; D is possibly TRBD1 (6 bases). Trimming stripped 3 bases from V and 14 bases from J, with 16 bases between. The CDR3 has 13 residues. CDR1 is ENHRY, CDR2 SYGVKD, per germline.

This clonotype was recorded once. The CDR3 here is CASSYSASAAPIYGYTF. The CDR3 DNA reads as TGTGCCAGCAGTTACTCGGCGTCGGCAGCTCCTATCTATGGCTACACCTTC. The rearrangement joins TRBV6-5 to TRBJ1-2; D is unclear. In germline, CDR1 is MNHEY, CDR2 SVGAGI. This CDR3 has 17 amino acids. Trimming took off 0 bases at V and 4 bases at J, with 18 bases between the two ends.

V is TRBV27 and J is TRBJ2-2; D may be TRBD2 (5 bases). Germline loops: CDR1 MNHEY, CDR2 SMNVEV (reference sequence). The V gene lost 2 bases and the J gene lost 5 bases, with 15 bases spanning the gap. This CDR3 comprises 16 residues. CDR3 sequence (DNA): TGTGCCAGCAGTTTAACCGCGGCGGGTTCAACCGGGGAGCTGTTTTTT. Residues: CASSLTAAGSTGELFF.

This clonotype showed up just a few times. J is TRBJ1-1 and V is TRBV27, with D unresolved. V was shortened by 1 base and J by 7 bases, with 7 bases between the two germline ends. The CDR3 contains 12 residues. The germline V gene has CDR1 MNHEY and CDR2 SMNVEV (reference sequence). The DNA for the CDR3 is TGTGCCAGCAGTTTATTGGGCCGTGAAGCTTTCTTT. Its translation is CASSLLGREAFF.

CDR3: CASSGGGGVQPQHF. CDR3 sequence (DNA): TGTGCCAGCAGTGGGGGAGGGGGCGTTCAGCCCCAGCATTTT. This sequence joins TRBV6-1 and TRBJ1-5; TRBD1 aligns across 7 bases. Unmatched junction bases numbered 6, after V lost 4 bases and J lost 6 bases. The CDR3 has 14 amino acids. Germline V gene sequence: CDR1 MNHNS, CDR2 SASEGT.

CDR3 sequence: CASSFGPGTSGGAENGELFF. The CDR3 DNA sequence: TGTGCCAGCAGCTTCGGGCCCGGGACTAGCGGGGGGGCCGAGAACGGGGAGCTGTTTTTT. The J gene is TRBJ2-2, the V gene TRBV27, with 16 bases identical to TRBD2. CDR3 length: 20 residues. In germline, CDR1 is MNHEY, CDR2 SMNVEV (reference sequence). The junction had 17 bases not matched to a gene; V was cut back by 6 bases and J by 7 bases.

This chain uses TRBV5-8 with TRBJ2-1; D gene uncertain. The length of the CDR3 is 17 residues. The germline CDR1 and CDR2 sequences are SGHTS and YDEGEE. V was clipped by 4 bases and J by 0 bases, with 17 bases between them. The CDR3 sequence: CASSPILSPSSYNEQFF. As DNA, the CDR3 is TGTGCCAGCAGCCCCATCTTAAGCCCCAGCTCCTACAATGAGCAGTTCTTC. Full variable domain (rest looked up from reference TRBV5-8 and TRBJ2-1): EAGVTQSPTHLIKTRGQQATLRCSPISGHTSVYWYQQALGLGLQFLLWYDEGEERNRGNFPPRFSGRQFPNYSSELNVNALELEDSALYLCASSPILSPSSYNEQFFGPGTRLTVL.

The chain links TRBV9 to TRBJ1-2, with D possibly being TRBD1 (6 bases). Germline CDR1 is SGDLS and CDR2 is YYNGEE. Trimming took 5 bases from V and 1 from J, leaving 9 bases between them. This CDR3 comprises 13 residues. The CDR3 spells CASRGAVNYGYTF. The CDR3, as DNA: TGTGCCAGCAGGGGGGCGGTTAACTATGGCTACACCTTC.